This T cell receptor (beta chain) derives from a study of cytomegalovirus exposure and HLA in healthy donors. Background on the study: Around 80 million unique TCR sequences came from HLA-typed donors in an early release.

A word on this clone: The antigen is not known.

The CDR3 sequence is 12 residues long. The germline gives CDR1 MDHEN, CDR2 SYDVKM. The germline V and J ends were trimmed by 6 bases and 2 bases, with 8 bases remaining between them. The study ran its PCR with 60 Vbeta and 13 Jbeta primers. Produced via immunoSEQ multiplex PCR; TCRdb's table is partial and in-frame only. The sample lists about 240,000 clones; about 80% were seen once. Study observations and caveats: When the data were analyzed later, several of the most significant clusters appeared to be linked to common viral pathogens.

What was sequenced was PBMCs. This receptor was obtained from a woman in her fifties or sixties in good health and CMV-seropositive. The genes are TRBV28 and TRBJ2-7; D unclear. The CDR3 nucleotides read TGTGCCAGCAGCGTCAGGACCTACGAGCAGTACTTC. This encodes CASSVRTYEQYF. The full variable domain, with the rest looked up from reference TRBV28 and TRBJ2-7, is DVKVTQSSRYLVKRTGEKVFLECVQDMDHENMFWYRQDPGLGLRLIYFSYDVKMKEKGDIPEGYSVSREKKERFSLILESASTNQTSMYLCASSVRTYEQYFGPGTRLTVT.